The 21 T cell receptor beta chains listed next were all sequenced from one sample in a study of T cell responses to AZD1222 COVID-19 vaccine. Repertoires were generated with immunoSEQ multiplex PCR, while TCRdb's copy carries only in-frame clones and drops some. The data hold about 94,000 clones, with 88% observed a single time. Here the sequenced sample was peripheral blood, taken 28 days after the second AZD1222 dose. These receptors came from an adult who received the AZD1222 COVID-19 vaccine.

V and J are TRBV18 and TRBJ2-7; D remains ambiguous. This CDR3 spans 15 amino acids. The ends were cut back, 1 base at V and 2 bases at J, with 12 bases in the middle. The germline gives CDR1 KGHSH, CDR2 LQKENI. CDR3 in amino acids: CASSPRIGITYEQYF. In DNA form, the CDR3 reads TGTGCCAGCTCACCACGGATAGGCATCACCTACGAGCAGTACTTC.

This rearrangement joins TRBV7-2 to TRBJ2-7; the D call may be TRBD1 or TRBD2 (5 bases each). The CDR3 totals 14 residues. Germline V gene data show CDR1 as SGHTA and CDR2 as FQGNSA. V lost 0 bases and J 3 bases, leaving 9 bases between the germline ends. CDR3 sequence: CASSLAGRDYEQYF. The CDR3 region has the DNA TGTGCCAGCAGCTTAGCGGGACGCGACTACGAGCAGTACTTC. The full variable domain, rest sourced from reference TRBV7-2 and TRBJ2-7, is GAGVSQSPSNKVTEKGKDVELRCDPISGHTALYWYRQSLGQGLEFLIYFQGNSAPDKSGLPSDRFSAERTGGSVSTLTIQRTQQEDSAVYLCASSLAGRDYEQYFGPGTRLTVT.

This chain connects TRBV6-1 to TRBJ2-1, with TRBD1 identical over 10 bases. Per the germline V gene, CDR1 is MNHNS and CDR2 is SASEGT. J was trimmed by 4 bases and V by 3 bases; bases with no gene match: 3. The CDR3 runs to 15 residues. CDR3 sequence: CASSDGQGGYNEQFF. DNA of the CDR3: TGTGCCAGCAGTGACGGACAGGGGGGATACAATGAGCAGTTCTTC.

This CDR3 is CATSDLGLAGANTQYF. CDR3 nucleotide sequence: TGTGCCACCAGTGATTTGGGACTAGCGGGAGCAAATACGCAGTATTTT. The chain links TRBV24-1 to TRBJ2-3, with 13 nucleotides matching TRBD2. The CDR3 totals 16 residues. Unmatched junction bases numbered 3, after V lost 0 bases and J lost 7 bases. Per germline, CDR1 KGHDR and CDR2 SFDVKD.

V gene TRBV7-2 combines with J gene TRBJ2-2, with a tentative D call TRBD2 (6 bases). This CDR3 has 13 amino acids. Germline V gene data show CDR1 as SGHTA and CDR2 as FQGNSA. Trimming cost V 11 bases and J 1 base, with 11 bases left between them. The CDR3 bases are TGTGCCTGCGGGACGGGGAACACCGGGGAGCTGTTTTTT. It codes for CACGTGNTGELFF.

The chain joins TRBV30 to TRBJ2-5; TRBD2 aligns across 8 bases. Unmatched junction bases numbered 7, after V lost 3 bases and J lost 4 bases. The CDR3 runs to 14 residues. Germline CDR1 is GTSNPN and CDR2 is SVGIG (reference sequence). CDR3 loop: CAWRMRGAGETQYF. The CDR3 nucleotides read TGTGCCTGGAGGATGCGGGGGGCAGGAGAGACCCAGTACTTC.

The chain has TRBV21-1 and TRBJ2-2; no check of the table's D call, TRBD1, against the DNA was made. TRBV21-1 is labeled a pseudogene. The CDR3 is 16 amino acids. CDR3 in DNA: TGTGCCAGCAGCAAAGTTGACAGGGGGAGCACCGGGGAGCTGTTTTTT. Translating it yields CASSKVDRGSTGELFF.

V and J are TRBV24-1 and TRBJ2-7; TRBD1 matches at 10 bases. V shed 9 bases, J shed 0 bases, and the junction held 7 bases outside the gene matches. The CDR3 is made up of 15 amino acids. CDR1 is KGHDR and CDR2 is SFDVKD in the germline V gene. The CDR3 nucleotides read TGTGCCACCGGACAGGGGGTGTTCAACTCCTACGAGCAGTACTTC. This gives the protein CATGQGVFNSYEQYF.

The chain has TRBV19 and TRBJ2-1; 7 nucleotides line up with TRBD1. Trimming at V came to 5 bases and at J to 2 bases, leaving 3 bases not matched to a gene. Looked up from germline, CDR1 is LNHDA and CDR2 is SQIVND (reference sequence). The CDR3 spans 14 residues. The CDR3, as DNA: TGTGCCAGTAGTGACAGGGCCGCCTACAATGAGCAGTTCTTC. This sequence encodes CASSDRAAYNEQFF.

The rearrangement links TRBV3-1 (or the pseudogene TRBV3-2) to TRBJ2-6; 13 bases are a match to TRBD2. V shed 4 bases, J shed 3 bases, and the junction held 3 bases outside the gene matches. CDR1 and CDR2 from the germline V gene are LGHDT and YNNKEL (reference sequence). CDR3 length: 17 residues. The CDR3 bases are TGTGCCAGCAGCCCCGGGACTAGCGGGGATGGGGCCAACGTCCTGACTTTC. It is translated as CASSPGTSGDGANVLTF.

The rearrangement uses TRBV4-2 and TRBJ2-7; tentative D call: TRBD1 (5 bases). The CDR3 sequence is 13 residues long. The V gene's germline CDR1 is LGHNA and CDR2 YNFKEQ. V was cut by 0 bases and J by 3 bases, with 6 bases left in between. For the CDR3, the DNA is TGTGCCAGCAGCCAAGACAGGGTCTACGAGCAGTACTTC. This codes for CASSQDRVYEQYF.

The V gene is TRBV9, the J gene TRBJ1-2; D is possibly TRBD1 (6 bases). The V gene's germline CDR1 is SGDLS and CDR2 YYNGEE. Trimming took 0 bases from V and 1 from J, leaving 7 bases between them. CDR3 length: 14 residues. CDR3 bases: TGTGCCAGCAGCGTAGAGGGGGATAACTATGGCTACACCTTC. It specifies CASSVEGDNYGYTF.

This clone was seen more than once but under ten times. V usage is TRBV15 and J usage is TRBJ2-3, with 7 bases fitting TRBD2. V lost 0 bases and J lost 1; bases outside the gene matches: 1. CDR1 and CDR2 (germline): LNHNV, YYDKDF (reference sequence). This CDR3 contains 15 residues. CDR3 DNA: TGTGCCACCAGCAGAGAGGCGGGGGGCACAGATACGCAGTATTTT. Translated: CATSREAGGTDTQYF. Based on the CDR3 plus reference TRBV15 and TRBJ2-3, the full variable domain is DAMVIQNPRYQVTQFGKPVTLSCSQTLNHNVMYWYQQKSSQAPKLLFHYYDKDFNNEADTPDNFQSRRPNTSFCFLDIRSPGLGDTAMYLCATSREAGGTDTQYFGPGTRLTVL.

The gene calls are TRBV5-8 and TRBJ2-5; TRBD1 agrees at 8 bases. Germline CDR1 is SGHTS and CDR2 is YDEGEE. Germline trimming cut 1 base from V and 2 bases from J; bases unmatched to any gene: 13. This CDR3 contains 18 residues. The CDR3 sequence is CASSLWRAGQDLQETQYF. The CDR3 nucleotides are TGTGCCAGCAGCTTGTGGAGGGCGGGACAGGATCTACAAGAGACCCAGTACTTC.

This clone was seen only once. This CDR3 reads CATSGTDNYGYTF. The CDR3 bases are TGTGCCACCTCCGGGACGGATAACTATGGCTACACCTTC. The gene calls are TRBV2 and TRBJ1-2, with D possibly TRBD1 on 5 matching bases. In germline, CDR1 is SNHLY, CDR2 FYNNEI. V lost 10 bases to trimming and J lost 1 base, with 13 bases between them. CDR3 size: 13 residues.

The chain recombines TRBV25-1 with TRBJ2-7; D ambiguous. The CDR3 totals 14 residues. Trimming cost V 0 bases and J 9 bases, with 15 bases left between them. Germline V gives CDR1 MGHDK, CDR2 SYGVNS. CDR3 amino acids: CASSEYRLPSAQYF. The DNA for the CDR3 is TGTGCCAGCAGTGAATACAGGCTACCCTCGGCGCAGTACTTC.

In DNA form, the CDR3 reads TGTGCCAGCAGCCCTGAGGGTCGCGGATTGGAGACCCAGTACTTC. The encoded protein is CASSPEGRGLETQYF. This chain uses TRBV9 with TRBJ2-5; tentative D call: TRBD2 (5 bases). CDR3 size: 15 residues. The germline CDR1 and CDR2 sequences are SGDLS and YYNGEE. The ends were cut back, 4 bases at V and 5 bases at J, with 18 bases in the middle.

This clone appeared a few times. This chain uses TRBV3-1 (or the pseudogene TRBV3-2) with TRBJ1-4, with D unresolved. The CDR3 length is 14 residues. V lost 4 bases to trimming and J lost 8 bases, with 14 bases between them. The germline V gene has CDR1 LGHDT and CDR2 YNNKEL (reference sequence). The CDR3 sequence is CASSRQRAGEKLFF. Written as DNA, the CDR3 is TGTGCCAGCAGCCGCCAGAGGGCCGGGGAAAAACTGTTTTTT.

The chain is built from TRBV27 and TRBJ1-6; no clear D gene. The CDR3 consists of 13 residues. Trimming cost V 2 bases and J 4 bases, with 3 bases left between them. Germline CDR1 and CDR2: MNHEY and SMNVEV (reference sequence). CDR3 region: CASSLTYNSPLHF. CDR3 nucleotides: TGTGCCAGCAGTTTAACGTATAATTCACCCCTCCACTTT.

The CDR3 sequence is CASRLLGAGGNTIYF. In DNA form, the CDR3 reads TGTGCCAGTAGGCTACTAGGGGCTGGTGGAAACACCATATATTTT. The rearrangement uses TRBV19 and TRBJ1-3; D might be TRBD1 (5 bases). V lost 6 bases, J lost 3 bases, and 15 bases lay in between. The V gene's germline CDR1 is LNHDA and CDR2 SQIVND (reference sequence). CDR3 length: 15 amino acids. Variable domain in full (rest from reference TRBV19 and TRBJ1-3): DGGITQSPKYLFRKEGQNVTLSCEQNLNHDAMYWYRQDPGQGLRLIYYSQIVNDFQKGDIAEGYSVSREKKESFPLTVTSAQKNPTAFYLCASRLLGAGGNTIYFGEGSWLTVV.

The V and J genes are TRBV6-5 and TRBJ2-2; D unresolved. Looked up from germline, CDR1 is MNHEY and CDR2 is SVGAGI. V was cut by 8 bases and J by 4 bases, with 17 bases left in between. This CDR3 is 15 amino acids long. The CDR3 is CASESPPQRTGELFF. As DNA, the CDR3 is TGTGCCAGCGAGTCCCCCCCCCAGCGCACCGGGGAGCTGTTTTTT.